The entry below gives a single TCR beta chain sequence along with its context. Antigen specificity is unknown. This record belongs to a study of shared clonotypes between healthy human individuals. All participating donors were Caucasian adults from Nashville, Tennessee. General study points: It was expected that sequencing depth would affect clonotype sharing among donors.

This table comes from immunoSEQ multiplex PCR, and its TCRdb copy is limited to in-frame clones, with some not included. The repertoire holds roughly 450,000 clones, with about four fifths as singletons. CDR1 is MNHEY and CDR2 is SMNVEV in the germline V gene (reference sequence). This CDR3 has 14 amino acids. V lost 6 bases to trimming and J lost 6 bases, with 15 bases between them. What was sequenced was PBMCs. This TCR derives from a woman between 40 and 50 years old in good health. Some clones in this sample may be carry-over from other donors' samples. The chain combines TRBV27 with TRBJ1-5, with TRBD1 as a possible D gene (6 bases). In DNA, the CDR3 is TGTGCCAGCAGGACCAGGGGTTTTAGTCAGCCCCAGCATTTT. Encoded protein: CASRTRGFSQPQHF.